This is a list of T cell receptor beta chains from one sample in a study of T cells in Graves' hyperthyroidism and ophthalmopathy. In TCRdb, the multiplex PCR reads were re-called with MiXCR into one record per CDR3 protein. The data contain about 400,000 distinct CDR3 sequences, 15% to 17% of them singletons. The specimen was blood. Receptors originate from a woman under 30 with Graves' hyperthyroidism. Both conserved end residues are part of each CDR3. Each record gives: D gene, V gene, clone size, J gene, CDR3 protein, CDR3 DNA. A D gene is named only where the DNA matches it firmly. Rows give clone size only sometimes, using once, few, many, or a class for an expanded clone.

TRBD1	TRBV6-2/TRBV6-3	.	TRBJ2-1	CASSYSGQANEQFF	TGTGCCAGCAGTTACTCCGGACAGGCCAATGAGCAGTTCTTC
TRBD2	TRBV7-9	.	TRBJ2-1	CASSRGVSGSSYNEQFF	TGTGCCAGCAGCCGAGGGGTCAGCGGGAGCTCCTACAATGAGCAGTTCTTC
.	TRBV6-1	many	TRBJ1-2	CASRRDLNYGYTF	TGTGCCAGCAGGCGGGACCTTAACTATGGCTACACCTTC
.	TRBV20-1	.	TRBJ1-2	CSVLPRAVDGYTF	TGCAGTGTTCTCCCCCGGGCTGTGGATGGCTACACCTTC
.	TRBV12-3/TRBV12-4	.	TRBJ2-5	CASSKTGLPSQETQYF	TGTGCCAGCAGCAAAACAGGGCTTCCTTCCCAAGAGACCCAGTACTTC
TRBD2	TRBV6-1	many	TRBJ2-7	CASKPLITSGSAYEQYF	TGTGCCAGCAAACCACTTATAACTAGCGGGAGTGCGTACGAGCAGTACTTC
.	TRBV5-6	many	TRBJ1-5	CASSRGNQPQHF	TGTGCCAGCAGCAGGGGCAATCAGCCCCAGCATTTT
.	TRBV7-8	few	TRBJ1-4	CASTLLGGANEKLFF	TGTGCCAGCACCCTTTTAGGGGGGGCTAATGAAAAACTGTTTTTT
.	TRBV20-1	many	TRBJ1-5	CSARVGDQPQHF	TGCAGTGCTAGAGTAGGGGATCAGCCCCAGCATTTT
.	TRBV10-3	few	TRBJ1-2	CAISEAQTGNGYTF	TGTGCCATCAGTGAGGCCCAGACAGGCAATGGCTACACCTTC
TRBD2	TRBV18	many	TRBJ2-2	CASSPLREIGELFF	TGTGCCAGCTCACCATTGCGGGAGATCGGGGAGCTGTTTTTT
TRBD1	TRBV20-1	many	TRBJ2-1	CSANYGDRGRRDEQFF	TGCAGTGCCAATTATGGGGACAGGGGGCGCCGGGATGAGCAGTTCTTC
.	TRBV20-1	many	TRBJ1-1	CSLRWNTEAFF	TGCAGTTTACGGTGGAACACTGAAGCTTTCTTT
.	TRBV3-1	many	TRBJ1-2	CASSQGVVGYTF	TGTGCCAGCAGCCAAGGGGTGGTTGGCTACACCTTC
.	TRBV7-9	many	TRBJ2-5	CASSPTSGQETQYF	TGTGCCAGCAGCCCTACAAGCGGCCAAGAGACCCAGTACTTC
TRBD1	TRBV28	many	TRBJ1-6	CASRGDRVNSPLHF	TGTGCCAGCAGAGGAGACAGGGTAAATTCACCCCTCCACTTT
.	TRBV4-1	.	TRBJ1-2	CASSPPGGGHRDGYTF	TGCGCCAGCAGCCCCCCCGGGGGAGGGCATAGGGATGGCTACACCTTC
.	TRBV7-8	many	TRBJ2-1	CASSFRGSTYNEQFF	TGTGCCAGCAGCTTCAGGGGAAGCACCTACAATGAGCAGTTCTTC
TRBD1	TRBV5-4	few	TRBJ2-1	CASSTRDRGYNEQFF	TGTGCCAGCAGCACCCGGGACAGGGGTTACAATGAGCAGTTCTTC
TRBD2	TRBV12-3/TRBV12-4	many	TRBJ2-5	CATRVGGLARETQYF	TGTGCCACCAGGGTTGGGGGACTAGCGCGGGAGACCCAGTACTTC
.	TRBV12-3/TRBV12-4	many	TRBJ2-1	CASGTSNEQFF	TGTGCCAGCGGGACCTCCAATGAGCAGTTCTTC
TRBD1	TRBV7-9	few	TRBJ2-1	CASSSRWTGGDEQFF	TGTGCCAGCAGCTCCCGATGGACAGGGGGGGATGAGCAGTTCTTC
.	TRBV6-1	.	TRBJ1-2	CASRLMRLEHYGYTF	TGTGCCAGCAGATTGATGAGACTGGAGCACTATGGCTACACCTTC
TRBD2	TRBV7-8	many	TRBJ2-5	CASSLTSGFNQETQYF	TGTGCCAGCAGCTTAACTAGCGGGTTCAATCAAGAGACCCAGTACTTC
.	TRBV19	.	TRBJ1-5	CASSTGVNSNQPQHF	TGTGCCAGTAGTACCGGGGTGAACAGCAATCAGCCCCAGCATTTT
TRBD2	TRBV28	.	TRBJ2-2	CASSLYGGGSTIGELFF	TGTGCCAGCAGTTTATATGGGGGGGGGTCCACGATCGGGGAGCTGTTTTTT
TRBD2	TRBV6-2/TRBV6-3	few	TRBJ2-5	CASRWTSGGWETQYF	TGTGCCAGCAGGTGGACTAGCGGGGGGTGGGAGACCCAGTACTTC
.	TRBV28	few	TRBJ1-3	CASRLSHIGNTIYF	TGTGCCAGCAGACTATCCCACATCGGAAACACCATATATTTT
.	TRBV4-1	.	TRBJ2-5	CASSQDGASEETQYF	TGCGCCAGCAGCCAAGATGGGGCTAGCGAAGAGACCCAGTACTTC
.	TRBV5-1	many	TRBJ2-7	CASSLERGYEQYF	TGCGCCAGCAGCTTGGAACGGGGGTACGAGCAGTACTTC
.	TRBV9	many	TRBJ1-4	CASSATGGNEKLFF	TGTGCCAGCAGCGCCACGGGAGGGAACGAAAAACTGTTTTTT
TRBD2	TRBV28	many	TRBJ2-3	CASSSPGLATSTDTQYF	TGTGCCAGCAGTTCTCCGGGACTAGCGACGAGCACAGATACGCAGTATTTT
.	TRBV27	many	TRBJ1-1	CASSLSKNTEAFF	TGTGCCAGCAGCTTATCCAAGAACACTGAAGCTTTCTTT
TRBD2	TRBV29-1	few	TRBJ2-1	CSVTASGRGNNEQFF	TGCAGCGTCACGGCTAGCGGGAGGGGGAATAATGAGCAGTTCTTC
.	TRBV28	many	TRBJ1-4	CASSPPGRGIEKLFF	TGTGCCAGCAGTCCCCCAGGGAGGGGGATTGAAAAACTGTTTTTT
TRBD1	TRBV6-1	many	TRBJ2-5	CASNDRGAERETQYF	TGTGCCAGCAATGACAGGGGCGCCGAGAGAGAGACCCAGTACTTC
TRBD2	TRBV19	.	TRBJ2-6	CASSMGGFGANVLTF	TGTGCCAGTAGTATGGGAGGGTTCGGGGCCAACGTCCTGACTTTC
TRBD1	TRBV10-3	many	TRBJ1-6	CAISEGAGGSPLHF	TGTGCCATCAGTGAAGGGGCAGGGGGTTCACCCCTCCACTTT
.	TRBV6-2/TRBV6-3	many	TRBJ1-1	CASSYSFFRGLGNTEAFF	TGTGCCAGCAGTTACTCGTTTTTTCGGGGCTTGGGGAACACTGAAGCTTTCTTT
TRBD2	TRBV19	.	TRBJ2-1	CASSAPGGRGGHNEQFF	TGTGCCAGTAGTGCCCCAGGGGGGCGGGGGGGCCATAATGAGCAGTTCTTC
TRBD1	TRBV18	many	TRBJ2-7	CASSQGAAPYEQYF	TGTGCCAGCTCACAGGGGGCGGCCCCCTACGAGCAGTACTTC
TRBD2	TRBV27	many	TRBJ2-3	CASSYDVAGLTDTQYF	TGTGCCAGCAGCTACGATGTAGCGGGCTTGACAGATACGCAGTATTTT
TRBD1	TRBV5-6	.	TRBJ1-2	CASSLGPTGNYGYTF	TGTGCCAGCAGCTTGGGCCCGACAGGGAACTATGGCTACACCTTC
TRBD1	TRBV7-9	.	TRBJ2-3	CATPVQGEDTQYF	TGTGCCACCCCCGTACAGGGGGAGGATACGCAGTATTTT
.	TRBV20-1	many	TRBJ1-1	CSAPGPKYTEAFF	TGCAGTGCTCCAGGACCCAAATACACTGAAGCTTTCTTT
TRBD1	TRBV6-2/TRBV6-3	.	TRBJ1-1	CASSWRGQGAEAFF	TGTGCCAGCAGTTGGAGAGGACAGGGCGCTGAAGCTTTCTTT
.	TRBV7-2	many	TRBJ2-7	CASSLEFNRAEQYF	TGTGCCAGCAGCTTAGAATTCAATCGGGCCGAGCAGTACTTC
.	TRBV9	.	TRBJ2-2	CASSVGSSNTGELFF	TGTGCCAGCAGCGTAGGGAGCTCGAACACCGGGGAGCTGTTTTTT
TRBD1	TRBV6-5	.	TRBJ1-1	CASSYGQGANTEAFF	TGTGCCAGCAGTTACGGACAGGGGGCGAACACTGAAGCTTTCTTT
TRBD1	TRBV19	.	TRBJ1-1	CARSSRTGQNTEAFF	TGTGCCAGAAGTTCGAGGACAGGGCAGAACACTGAAGCTTTCTTT
TRBD1	TRBV2	few	TRBJ2-3	CASRQGANTDTQYF	TGTGCCAGCAGGCAGGGGGCCAACACAGATACGCAGTATTTT
.	TRBV10-3	many	TRBJ2-7	CAISDLVRVDRTYEQYF	TGTGCCATCAGTGACCTCGTAAGGGTTGATCGCACCTACGAGCAGTACTTC
.	TRBV20-1	few	TRBJ2-2	CSAWGGAGPGGELFF	TGCAGTGCTTGGGGGGGGGCAGGGCCAGGCGGGGAGCTGTTTTTT
.	TRBV18	many	TRBJ1-2	CASSPRAKNYGYTF	TGTGCCAGCTCACCACGGGCCAAAAACTATGGCTACACCTTC
.	TRBV6-1	.	TRBJ2-7	CASRDTGALNEQYF	TGTGCCAGCAGGGATACGGGGGCGTTGAACGAGCAGTACTTC
TRBD1	TRBV27	few	TRBJ1-1	CASMPGQGAWGTEAFF	TGTGCCAGCATGCCGGGACAGGGGGCCTGGGGCACTGAAGCTTTCTTT
TRBD2	TRBV28	many	TRBJ2-1	CASSLSGLAGINEQFF	TGTGCCAGCAGTTTATCCGGACTAGCGGGAATCAATGAGCAGTTCTTC
TRBD1	TRBV11-2	many	TRBJ1-4	CASSPRRTGGEKLFF	TGTGCCAGCAGCCCACGACGGACAGGGGGCGAAAAACTGTTTTTT
.	TRBV29-1	.	TRBJ2-7	CSVVGLTYNEQYF	TGCAGCGTTGTTGGCTTGACCTACAATGAGCAGTACTTC
TRBD1	TRBV28	.	TRBJ2-7	CASSLYGTGLYEQYF	TGTGCCAGCAGTTTATACGGGACAGGGTTGTACGAGCAGTACTTC